Below are 3 T cell receptor beta chains sequenced from a single sample in a study of cytomegalovirus exposure and HLA in healthy donors. Vbeta (60) and Jbeta (13) primers were used in the PCR. TCRdb keeps only in-frame clones here, not all; method: immunoSEQ multiplex PCR. The data show roughly 120,000 clones, 15% seen once. The sample comprised PBMCs. The receptors were sampled from a woman aged 18-29 years in good health and CMV-seronegative.

Only a few counts were recorded for this clone. The chain has TRBV5-1 and TRBJ2-6, with D possibly being TRBD2 (6 bases). Between the trimmed V and J ends, which lost 4 bases and 6 bases, there was a span of 17 bases. Germline V lookup: CDR1 SGHRS, CDR2 YFSETQ. There are 16 residues in the CDR3. CDR3 DNA sequence: TGCGCCAGCAGCCTACCGGGAGACCTTAAGGCCAACGTCCTGACTTTC. Translation: CASSLPGDLKANVLTF. Filled out from reference TRBV5-1 and TRBJ2-6, the complete variable domain reads KAGVTQTPRYLIKTRGQQVTLSCSPISGHRSVSWYQQTPGQGLQFLFEYFSETQRNKGNFPGRFSGRQFSNSRSEMNVSTLELGDSALYLCASSLPGDLKANVLTFGAGSRLTVL.

The V gene is TRBV11-2, the J gene TRBJ2-2; tentatively, D is TRBD2 (5 bases). V lost 0 bases, J lost 5 bases, and 19 bases lay in between. Germline V gene data show CDR1 as SGHAT and CDR2 as FQNNGV. The CDR3 is 18 amino acids. CDR3 nucleotides: TGTGCCAGCAGCTTAGAACTGCGCGGGCCCTGGGGAACCGGGGAGCTGTTTTTT. Amino acids: CASSLELRGPWGTGELFF.

This clone has a handful of counts. In DNA, the CDR3 is TGTGCCATCAGTGACGGTCGGGAGACCCAGTACTTC. It encodes CAISDGRETQYF. The rearrangement uses TRBV10-3 and TRBJ2-5; D is unresolved. Germline lookup yields CDR1 ENHRY and CDR2 SYGVKD. V shed 3 bases and J shed 5 bases, with 7 bases lying between them. This CDR3 contains 12 residues.